These 15 T cell receptor beta chains were sequenced from one sample in a study of post-analysis software for immune sequencing data (dated by TCRdb to 2013 to 2016). These receptors are not linked to any known antigen. General conclusions and limits of the study: About 5 TRBV segments, including TRBV5-6, TRBV5-1 and TRBV20-1, were significantly more frequent in patients than controls.

Preparation of the library involved PCR. Sequencing took place on an Illumina HiSeq 2500. To reduce PCR and sequencing biases, unique molecular identifiers were incorporated into the TCR beta cDNA libraries. Starting from the raw public reads, TCRdb applied fastp trimming at Q25, assembled clones with MiXCR and retained in-frame beta chains. Every entry covers one CDR3 protein and lists the most common genes and DNA from its rows. Recorded for this sample are about 680,000 distinct CDR3 sequences; approximately 60% of them occurred a single time. The top ten clones comprise approximately 11% of the sample. Material: blood. Receptor source: a girl aged 2 to 10 with multiple sclerosis.

The CDR3 DNA is TGTGCCAGCAGTCCCGTGGGGGAGGGGACAGATACGCAGTATTTT. Its protein product is CASSPVGEGTDTQYF. This chain links TRBV12-3 or TRBV12-4 with TRBJ2-3, with TRBD2 matching over 7 bases. The J segment lost 3 bases and the V segment lost 5 bases, leaving 8 bases of the junction unmatched. CDR3 length: 15 residues.

This chain uses TRBV7-9 with TRBJ1-2; D unclear. V lost 5 bases to trimming and J lost 9 bases, with 10 bases between them. Germline V CDR1 and CDR2: SEHNR, FQNEAQ (reference sequence). The CDR3 totals 11 residues. The CDR3, as DNA: TGTGCCAGCAGCGGGAGTGAGCGCTACACCTTC. It codes for CASSGSERYTF.

A few counts support this clonotype. The J gene is TRBJ2-1, the V gene TRBV29-1, with 7 positions matching TRBD2. Germline values: CDR1 SQVTM, CDR2 ANQGSEA. The junction had 11 bases not matched to a gene; V was cut back by 3 bases and J by 6 bases. CDR3 length: 15 amino acids. CDR3 sequence (DNA): TGCAGCGTTGAGCAGGCGCGGGAGTATCCCAATGAGCAGTTCTTC. It specifies CSVEQAREYPNEQFF.

In its sample, this clonotype was seen a few times. The rearrangement links TRBV12-3 or TRBV12-4 to TRBJ2-3; D gene uncertain. This CDR3 has 13 amino acids. Trimming pared 3 bases from V and 6 bases from J, leaving 10 bases between. Here the CDR3 DNA reads TGTGCCAGCAGTTTTGATACTCCGGATACGCAGTATTTT. Amino acids: CASSFDTPDTQYF.

J is TRBJ2-1 and V is TRBV2; 10 nucleotides agree with TRBD2. The CDR3 length is 14 residues. The germline V gene encodes CDR1 SNHLY and CDR2 FYNNEI. Losses at the gene ends were 10 bases for V and 4 bases for J; bases not matched to a gene: 7. CDR3 sequence: CATSAGGLYNEQFF. In DNA form, the CDR3 reads TGTGCCACCTCAGCGGGGGGGTTGTACAATGAGCAGTTCTTC. The whole variable domain, filled in from reference TRBV2 and TRBJ2-1, reads EPEVTQTPSHQVTQMGQEVILRCVPISNHLYFYWYRQILGQKVEFLVSFYNNEISEKSEIFDDQFSVERPDGSNFTLKIRSTKLEDSAMYFCATSAGGLYNEQFFGPGTRLTVL.

A few counts support this clonotype. DNA of the CDR3: TGTGCCAGCAGCTTATTGGAAGATACGCAGTATTTT. Protein: CASSLLEDTQYF. This chain uses TRBV7-9 with TRBJ2-3; unclear D gene. The CDR3 has 12 amino acids. From germline, CDR1 is SEHNR and CDR2 FQNEAQ (reference sequence). V lost 2 bases and J 5 bases, leaving 5 bases between the germline ends.

This chain connects TRBV5-1 to TRBJ2-5; 9 positions match TRBD1. V dropped 3 bases and J dropped 1; count of bases not matched to a gene: 1. The CDR3 is 14 amino acids. Germline V CDR1 and CDR2: SGHRS, YFSETQ. The DNA of the CDR3 is TGCGCCAGCAGCTGGGGACAGGGCCAAGAGACCCAGTACTTC. Translation: CASSWGQGQETQYF.

This sequence joins TRBV18 and TRBJ1-1; the D gene is possibly TRBD1 (6 bases). The CDR3 sequence is 14 residues long. Germline V CDR1 and CDR2: KGHSH, LQKENI. Trimming pared 4 bases from V and 5 bases from J, leaving 14 bases between. The CDR3 loop is CASSQNREWTEAFF. The DNA of the CDR3 is TGTGCCAGCTCACAGAACAGGGAGTGGACTGAAGCTTTCTTT.

The rearrangement links TRBV9 to TRBJ2-3, with D perhaps being TRBD1 or TRBD2 (5 bases each). Germline V gives CDR1 SGDLS, CDR2 YYNGEE. The V end lost 2 bases, the J end lost 5 bases, and 15 bases lay between the germline ends. The CDR3 is made up of 15 amino acids. The CDR3 DNA reads as TGTGCCAGCAGCGTCGGGACGTCCGTAGAAGATACGCAGTATTTT. Translation: CASSVGTSVEDTQYF.

This sequence joins TRBV4-2 and TRBJ1-3; tentatively, D is TRBD1 (6 bases). V was pared by 3 bases and J by 6 bases, with 15 bases between. CDR1 and CDR2 (germline): LGHNA, YNFKEQ. This CDR3 has 15 amino acids. The CDR3 here is CASSQYREAANTIYF. DNA of the CDR3: TGTGCCAGCAGCCAGTACAGGGAGGCCGCAAACACCATATATTTT.

The CDR3 DNA sequence: TGTGCCAGCAGTTACTCGACGATGGGCTTCTTAAATGAGCAGTTCTTC. Translation: CASSYSTMGFLNEQFF. The chain is built from TRBV6-5 and TRBJ2-1; unclear D gene. The CDR3 loop spans 16 amino acids. Trimming removed 0 bases from V and 7 bases from J, with 16 bases in between. The germline CDR1 and CDR2 sequences are MNHEY and SVGAGI.

The rearrangement uses TRBV4-1 and TRBJ2-7, with no clear D. Germline loops: CDR1 MGHRA, CDR2 YSYEKL. Trimming stripped 0 bases from V and 5 bases from J, with 11 bases between. The CDR3 sequence is 14 residues long. This CDR3 reads CASSQDPPPDEQYF. In nucleotides, the CDR3 is TGCGCCAGCAGCCAAGATCCCCCCCCTGACGAGCAGTACTTC.

The J gene is TRBJ1-2, the V gene TRBV20-1; TRBD1 matches 7 bases. V lost 6 bases and J lost 4; bases outside the gene matches: 5. The CDR3 sequence is 12 residues long. Germline V lookup: CDR1 DFQATT, CDR2 SNEGSKA (reference sequence). The CDR3 spells CSARQGSYGYTF. The CDR3 DNA reads TGCAGTGCAAGACAGGGAAGCTATGGCTACACCTTC.

In this sample, this clonotype turned up a few times. The chain links TRBV20-1 to TRBJ2-5; D not resolved. Germline loops: CDR1 DFQATT, CDR2 SNEGSKA (reference sequence). The V and J ends lost 3 bases and 4 bases respectively, with 15 bases between them. This CDR3 is 14 amino acids long. The CDR3 loop reads CSASEAVGRETQYF. DNA for the CDR3: TGCAGTGCTAGTGAGGCCGTAGGAAGAGAGACCCAGTACTTC.

The chain joins TRBV7-2 to TRBJ2-1; D might be TRBD2 (5 bases). Trimming stripped 2 bases from V and 4 bases from J, with 12 bases between. CDR3 length: 15 residues. Germline V gives CDR1 SGHTA, CDR2 FQGNSA. CDR3 in DNA: TGTGCCAGCAGCTTAATGATCGGGAATTACAATGAGCAGTTCTTC. Translating gives CASSLMIGNYNEQFF.